Ten or more counts support the clone carrying this T cell receptor (beta chain). Its matching antigen is unknown. This specimen comes from a study of T cell repertoires in cytomegalovirus infection. Study at large: Indications came from public TCR beta signatures; they pointed to CMV infection and to a matching HLA type.

Trimming pared 1 base from V and 6 bases from J, leaving 16 bases between. In germline, CDR1 is MNHNS, CDR2 SASEGT. The CDR3 loop spans 16 amino acids. Findings of the study overall: CMV-specific HLA-C-restricted TCR beta clonotypes dominated the ex vivo response.

TCRdb re-called the reads with MiXCR, one entry per CDR3 protein. The sample holds under 350,000 distinct CDR3 sequences, roughly a fifth seen once. Sample: cultured PBMCs, taken from culture after CMV antigen stimulation. The chain links TRBV6-1 to TRBJ1-5; D uncertain. The TCR was taken from a human donor in good health (CMV status not recorded). Some clones in this sample may be carry-over from other donors' samples. CDR3 protein: CASSEEGGRNGQPQHF. The CDR3 nucleotides are TGTGCCAGCAGTGAAGAGGGAGGGAGGAACGGTCAGCCCCAGCATTTT.